What follows is one T cell receptor beta chain and its context. Its antigen has not been determined. Per-base quality was not reported, and no clone a single base away is much larger than it. The study evaluated CTLA-4 blockade (ipilimumab) given together with focal radiation therapy in patients who had chemo-refractory metastatic non-small-cell lung cancer. These data come from a study of radiotherapy plus CTLA-4 blockade in lung cancer (dated 2018 in TCRdb). About the investigation overall: Objective responses occurred in 18% of enrolled patients, and around 30% achieved disease control.

The library was prepared using the immunoSEQ multiplex PCR assay. What TCRdb holds here is the immuneACCESS table cut down to in-frame rearrangements. Part of the clones is not present; checked against another copy, under half of the missing clones reflect an unresolved V gene, and the others are unexplained. A total of tens of thousands of clones appear in this sample, 72% of them only once. Together, the top ten hold 11% to 15% of the sample. On the study overall, not on this receptor specifically: TCR clones derived from tumors expanded in peripheral blood after treatment with radiotherapy and ipilimumab. Increased serum interferon-beta after radiation, together with early dynamic changes in blood T cell clones, were reported to be the strongest predictors of response.

The CDR3, from cysteine to phenylalanine, totals 16 residues. This entry keeps only the CDR3 DNA: 48 bases, framed from base 1. Relative to germline, V is 0 bases shorter and J is 4 bases shorter, with 15 bases between their ends. Via the germline V gene, CDR1 is LGHNA and CDR2 YSLEER. Rearrangement joined TRBV4-3 to TRBJ1-2; too little of a D gene remains to name it. The receptor was isolated from a human donor with non-small cell lung cancer that progressed on radiotherapy plus ipilimumab. The sample here was peripheral blood, taken from a patient treated with radiotherapy plus ipilimumab. The CDR3 region reads CASSQDHSGSAYGYTF. The sequence in DNA is TGCGCCAGCAGCCAAGACCATTCGGGTTCAGCCTATGGCTACACCTTC.